The 25 T cell receptor beta chains in this list originate from one sample, sequenced in a study of post-analysis software for immune sequencing data. Unique molecular identifiers were present in the TCR beta cDNA libraries. TCRdb used MiXCR to reprocess the PCR reads, holding one entry per CDR3 protein. The data contain around 700,000 distinct CDR3 sequences, approximately 60% of them singletons. These receptors lack a known antigen. Study-wide results and caveats: Compared with controls, patients had more of five TRBV segments, including TRBV5-6, TRBV5-1 and TRBV20-1.

The sequenced material came from blood. Receptors were obtained from a girl aged 2 to 9 with multiple sclerosis.

The V gene is TRBV7-2, the J gene TRBJ2-4; 12 nucleotides line up with TRBD2. The end of the DNA fits TRBJ2-7 better, so the J call may be wrong. Germline CDR1 reads SGHTA; CDR2 reads FQGNSA. The CDR3 has 15 residues. The CDR3 DNA follows: TGTGCCAGCAGTCCTCTAGCGGGAGGGCCTAGCGAGCAGTACTTC. Translated, it gives CASSPLAGGPSEQYF.

This clonotype was seen only a few times. The chain employs TRBV11-2 and TRBJ2-5; possibly TRBD1 or TRBD2 for D (5 bases each). Looked up from germline, CDR1 is SGHAT and CDR2 is FQNNGV. Between the trimmed V and J ends, which lost 0 bases and 5 bases, there was a span of 13 bases. The CDR3 sequence is 15 residues long. CDR3 residues: CASSLDYGGRETQYF. The CDR3 nucleotides read TGTGCCAGCAGCTTAGATTATGGGGGAAGGGAGACCCAGTACTTC.

In DNA form, the CDR3 reads TGTGCCAGCAGTTCCCCGTGGGGGAGTGAAGCTTTCTTT. Protein sequence: CASSSPWGSEAFF. The J gene is TRBJ1-1, the V gene TRBV7-2; TRBD1 might be the D (5 bases). The germline CDR1 and CDR2 sequences are SGHTA and FQGNSA. V lost 6 bases and J lost 7, with 15 bases in between. The CDR3 extends over 13 amino acids.

The J gene is TRBJ2-2, the V gene TRBV7-9; unclear D gene. The V gene lost 6 bases and the J gene lost 0 bases, with 17 bases spanning the gap. CDR3 length equals 17 residues. Germline-derived CDR1 and CDR2 are SEHNR and FQNEAQ (reference sequence). The CDR3 nucleotides read TGTGCCAGCAGGGGTGCGATACGGTTAACGAACACCGGGGAGCTGTTTTTT. Residues: CASRGAIRLTNTGELFF.

This clonotype showed up just once. The chain is built from TRBV5-5 and TRBJ2-7; maybe TRBD1 (5 bases). Germline-derived CDR1 and CDR2 are SGHKS and YYEKEE (reference sequence). The CDR3 is made up of 13 amino acids. Trimming removed 4 bases from V and 2 bases from J, with 10 bases in between. CDR3 protein: CASSGGHPYEQYF. CDR3 nucleotide sequence: TGTGCCAGCAGCGGCGGACACCCCTACGAGCAGTACTTC.

This clonotype was seen a handful of times. The genes are TRBV9 and TRBJ2-5, with 10 bases fitting TRBD2. With V trimmed by 3 bases and J by 5 bases, 10 bases remained unmatched. This CDR3 spans 16 amino acids. Germline CDR1 is SGDLS and CDR2 is YYNGEE. The CDR3 is CASSAQRGGSLETQYF. CDR3 nucleotides: TGTGCCAGCAGCGCCCAGCGGGGGGGCTCATTGGAGACCCAGTACTTC.

This clonotype turned up a few times. V and J are TRBV5-1 and TRBJ2-3; no definite D call. Germline loops: CDR1 SGHRS, CDR2 YFSETQ. This CDR3 has 14 amino acids. V gave up 4 bases and J gave up 2 bases, with 11 bases separating them. This CDR3 reads CASSPLYATDTQYF. Here the CDR3 DNA reads TGCGCCAGCAGCCCACTCTATGCCACAGATACGCAGTATTTT. The full variable domain, completed using reference TRBV5-1 and TRBJ2-3, is KAGVTQTPRYLIKTRGQQVTLSCSPISGHRSVSWYQQTPGQGLQFLFEYFSETQRNKGNFPGRFSGRQFSNSRSEMNVSTLELGDSALYLCASSPLYATDTQYFGPGTRLTVL.

The table lists this clonotype with many counts. The gene calls are TRBV7-8 and TRBJ2-3; 13 bases fit TRBD2. CDR3 length: 16 amino acids. Germline assignment: CDR1 SGHVS and CDR2 FQNEAQ. The trim removed 4 bases at V and 4 bases at J, leaving 5 bases unmatched. The CDR3 sequence: CASSWGLAGSADTQYF. The CDR3 region has the DNA TGTGCCAGCAGCTGGGGACTAGCGGGGTCCGCAGATACGCAGTATTTT.

In its sample, this clonotype was seen a few times. The CDR3 nucleotides are TGCAGTGCTAGAGATATATATGAGCAGTTCTTC. Its protein is CSARDIYEQFF. This chain uses TRBV20-1 with TRBJ2-1; D unresolved. CDR3 length equals 11 residues. With 0 bases removed from V and 8 bases from J, the gap between germline ends came to 5 bases. Germline CDR1 is DFQATT and CDR2 is SNEGSKA (reference sequence).

The rearrangement joins TRBV21-1 to TRBJ2-3. TRBV21-1 is flagged as a pseudogene. The CDR3 is made up of 15 amino acids. CDR3 in amino acids: CASSKERILADTQYF. For the CDR3, the DNA is TGTGCCAGCAGCAAAGAAAGGATATTGGCAGATACGCAGTATTTT.

The chain uses TRBV2 and TRBJ1-5; D is unclear. The CDR3 extends over 14 amino acids. Trimming removed 3 bases at V and 7 bases at J, with 13 bases between. The germline CDR1 and CDR2 sequences are SNHLY and FYNNEI. The CDR3 nucleotides are TGTGCCAGCAGTGATATGGGTCCGCCCCAGCCCCAGCATTTT. Its protein is CASSDMGPPQPQHF.

The table lists this clonotype with a count of one. This sequence joins TRBV20-1 and TRBJ1-1, with 10 bases identical to TRBD1. CDR1 and CDR2 from the germline V gene are DFQATT and SNEGSKA (reference sequence). V gave up 3 bases and J gave up 4 bases; unmatched junction bases: 5. The CDR3 covers 14 residues. The CDR3 loop reads CSASLGQGITEAFF. CDR3 coding DNA: TGCAGTGCTAGTCTGGGACAGGGGATCACTGAAGCTTTCTTT.

V is TRBV25-1 and J is TRBJ2-2; TRBD2 matches at 11 bases. The CDR3 sequence is 16 residues long. With V trimmed by 4 bases and J by 7 bases, 8 bases remained unmatched. The germline V gene encodes CDR1 MGHDK and CDR2 SYGVNS. CDR3 sequence reads: CASSVSGRAKSGELFF. Here the CDR3 DNA reads TGTGCCAGCAGTGTTAGCGGGAGGGCCAAAAGCGGGGAGCTGTTTTTT.

As to this clonotype: At one of its ends the junction is not consistent with the germline gene, which may arise from a read error. This chain uses TRBV7-8 with TRBJ2-6; 11 bases map to TRBD1. CDR3 length: 19 amino acids. Germline CDR1 SGHVS, CDR2 FQNEAQ. The CDR3 DNA reads as TGTGCCAGCAGATACCCTGGACAGGGGGCTTACTCTGGGGCCAACGTCCGGACTTTC. This translates into CASRYPGQGAYSGANVRTF.

The J gene is TRBJ2-1, the V gene TRBV20-1; D ambiguous. The CDR3 length is 13 residues. Per germline, CDR1 DFQATT and CDR2 SNEGSKA (reference sequence). Trimming pared 1 base from V and 9 bases from J, leaving 13 bases between. CDR3 DNA sequence: TGCAGTGCTAGAGTGTCTGGGCTAGGTGAGCAGTTCTTC. Translating it yields CSARVSGLGEQFF.

The chain is built from TRBV29-1 and TRBJ1-2, with a tentative D call TRBD1 (5 bases). Germline-derived CDR1 and CDR2 are SQVTM and ANQGSEA. Trimming left V 0 bases short and J 4 bases short, with 18 bases between. CDR3 length: 16 amino acids. In nucleotides, the CDR3 is TGCAGCGTTGAAGATGTGATTCTCCCAGGGCCCTATGGCTACACCTTC. This encodes CSVEDVILPGPYGYTF.

This clonotype was found once. The chain uses TRBV29-1 and TRBJ2-2; no reliable D call. V lost 5 bases, J lost 6 bases, and 10 bases lay in between. Germline V gene sequence: CDR1 SQVTM, CDR2 ANQGSEA. CDR3 length equals 12 residues. This CDR3 reads CSVRPAPGELFF. The DNA of the CDR3 is TGCAGCGTTCGACCGGCTCCCGGGGAGCTGTTTTTT.

CDR3 in amino acids: CSVQGDEGEQYF. DNA of the CDR3: TGCAGCGTTCAGGGGGACGAAGGAGAGCAGTACTTC. The rearrangement links TRBV29-1 to TRBJ2-5; 7 bases match TRBD1. J was trimmed by 11 bases and V by 5 bases; bases with no gene match: 11. CDR1 and CDR2 (germline): SQVTM, ANQGSEA. This CDR3 has 12 residues. The full variable domain, rest sourced from reference TRBV29-1 and TRBJ2-5, is SAVISQKPSRDICQRGTSLTIQCQVDSQVTMMFWYRQQPGQSLTLIATANQGSEATYESGFVIDKFPISRPNLTFSTLTVSNMSPEDSSIYLCSVQGDEGEQYFGPGTRLLVL.

The gene calls are TRBV25-1 and TRBJ2-4; no definite D call. The J call may be in error: the DNA end matches TRBJ2-7 better. CDR1 is MGHDK and CDR2 is SYGVNS in the germline V gene. The CDR3 length is 15 residues. As DNA, the CDR3 is TGTGCCAGCAGTCCAAATTGGGCAGGCACCTACGAGCAGTACTTC. It codes for CASSPNWAGTYEQYF.

The V and J genes are TRBV29-1 and TRBJ1-2, with a possible D match to TRBD1 (5 bases). V lost 0 bases to trimming and J lost 0 bases, with 11 bases between them. The CDR3 totals 15 residues. Germline V gene sequence: CDR1 SQVTM, CDR2 ANQGSEA. CDR3 sequence (DNA): TGCAGCGTTGAAGACAGGGTCCTAGCTAACTATGGCTACACCTTC. This sequence encodes CSVEDRVLANYGYTF.

This clonotype was counted a few times. The gene calls are TRBV7-2 and TRBJ2-5, with D unresolved. Germline V lookup: CDR1 SGHTA, CDR2 FQGNSA. CDR3 length: 15 amino acids. Trimming took off 3 bases at V and 1 base at J, with 12 bases between the two ends. The CDR3 region is CASSLGTTFQETQYF. For the CDR3, the DNA is TGTGCCAGCAGCTTGGGAACCACATTCCAAGAGACCCAGTACTTC.

This chain connects TRBV6-5 to TRBJ2-5, with 7 bases aligning to TRBD2. This CDR3 spans 14 amino acids. V shed 7 bases and J 1 base; nucleotides not matched to a gene: 6. CDR1 MNHEY and CDR2 SVGAGI come from the germline V gene. The CDR3 loop is CASTTGRGQETQYF. The CDR3 coding sequence is TGTGCCAGCACCACGGGGAGGGGCCAAGAGACCCAGTACTTC.

The V and J genes are TRBV7-9 and TRBJ2-1; 7 nucleotides line up with TRBD1. The CDR3 has 15 amino acids. From germline, CDR1 is SEHNR and CDR2 FQNEAQ (reference sequence). Trimming at V came to 6 bases and at J to 4 bases, leaving 9 bases not matched to a gene. CDR3 DNA: TGTGCCAGCAGATTTCGACAGGGACCTTACAATGAGCAGTTCTTC. This sequence encodes CASRFRQGPYNEQFF.

Only a few counts were recorded for this clonotype. One junction end disagrees with the germline gene, perhaps due to a read error. The CDR3: CAIGDRGVDSGANVLTF. CDR3 nucleotides: TGTGCCATCGGTGACAGGGGCGTAGACTCTGGGGCCAACGTCCTGACTTTC. This chain links TRBV10-3 with TRBJ2-6; 8 bases line up with TRBD1. This CDR3 is built from 17 residues. Germline lookup yields CDR1 ENHRY and CDR2 SYGVKD.

The chain is built from TRBV5-1 and TRBJ1-1; D is unclear. V lost 0 bases and J lost 1, with 10 bases in between. In germline, CDR1 is SGHRS, CDR2 YFSETQ. The CDR3 sequence is 15 residues long. DNA for the CDR3: TGCGCCAGCAGCTTGGAGCATCCAGCGAACACTGAAGCTTTCTTT. Its protein product is CASSLEHPANTEAFF.